The 26 T cell receptor beta chains in this list originate from one sample, sequenced in a study of blood T cell repertoires in COVID-19. The data were produced by immunoSEQ multiplex PCR, yet TCRdb's version contains in-frame clones alone and is incomplete. Among 100,000 to 150,000 clones listed, more than 75% were seen once. Sequences were obtained from peripheral blood. The source of these receptors is a woman in her seventies with COVID-19, enrolled during active disease.

This chain joins TRBV29-1 and TRBJ1-5; D gene uncertain. With 4 bases removed from V and 4 bases from J, the gap between germline ends came to 11 bases. The length of the CDR3 is 13 residues. Germline CDR1 reads SQVTM; CDR2 reads ANQGSEA. In DNA form, the CDR3 reads TGCAGCGTTGGAACAGATTGGAATCAGCCCCAGCATTTT. Translation gives CSVGTDWNQPQHF.

This clone was detected only once. CDR3 nucleotides: TGTGCCTGGAGTGTAAGAGGAGAGACCCAGTACTTC. Protein: CAWSVRGETQYF. The chain has TRBV30 and TRBJ2-5; D is ambiguous. The CDR3 sequence is 12 residues long. Trimming cost V 0 bases and J 4 bases, with 6 bases left between them. CDR1 is GTSNPN and CDR2 is SVGIG in the germline V gene (reference sequence).

The chain carries TRBV29-1 and TRBJ2-1; tentatively, D is TRBD2 (6 bases). This CDR3 is 11 amino acids long. The germline gives CDR1 SQVTM, CDR2 ANQGSEA. The V gene lost 6 bases and the J gene lost 10 bases, with 13 bases spanning the gap. As DNA, the CDR3 is TGCAGCGTCGGTCGTGGAGGGGAGCAGTTCTTC. This sequence encodes CSVGRGGEQFF.

This clone was seen only a few times. The gene calls are TRBV6-4 and TRBJ2-1, with 11 bases fitting TRBD2. CDR1 is MRHNA, CDR2 SNTAGT, per germline. V shed 8 bases and J 10 bases; nucleotides not matched to a gene: 13. CDR3 length: 15 amino acids. CDR3 amino acids: CASHISSGGISEQFF. CDR3 coding DNA: TGTGCCAGCCATATCTCTAGCGGGGGGATCAGCGAGCAGTTCTTC.

This clone showed up just once. This chain connects TRBV7-3 to TRBJ1-6; weak D call: TRBD1 (6 bases). V lost 2 bases, J lost 9 bases, and 17 bases lay in between. CDR1 and CDR2 (germline): SGHTA, FQGTGA. The CDR3 runs 16 residues. The CDR3: CASSLDARGFFSPLHF. The CDR3, as DNA: TGTGCCAGCAGCTTAGATGCAAGGGGGTTTTTTTCACCCCTCCACTTT.

The rearrangement joins TRBV5-4 to TRBJ2-5; TRBD2 aligns across 11 bases. The CDR3 consists of 16 residues. V lost 4 bases and J lost 4; bases outside the gene matches: 9. Germline V gene data show CDR1 as SGHNT and CDR2 as YYREEE (reference sequence). The CDR3 nucleotides are TGTGCCAGCAGCCCACTCCTAGCGGGGGGCCTAGAGACCCAGTACTTC. Translating it yields CASSPLLAGGLETQYF.

The gene calls are TRBV10-3 and TRBJ1-4; D is unresolved. Germline assignment: CDR1 ENHRY and CDR2 SYGVKD. CDR3 size: 14 residues. Trimming took 2 bases from V and 4 from J, leaving 8 bases between them. The CDR3 nucleotides read TGTGCCATCAGTGAGGGCGGATATAATGAAAAACTGTTTTTT. It encodes CAISEGGYNEKLFF.

The chain joins TRBV7-9 to TRBJ1-1; D unclear. This CDR3 is 12 amino acids long. Germline V lookup: CDR1 SEHNR, CDR2 FQNEAQ (reference sequence). The V end was cut by 2 bases, the J end by 10 bases, with 11 bases between. The CDR3 nucleotides read TGTGCCAGCAGCTTATCTCAGTCCGCAGCTTTCTTT. This encodes CASSLSQSAAFF.

This chain links TRBV7-2 with TRBJ1-6; 8 bases match TRBD1. The CDR3 extends over 16 amino acids. Germline V gene data show CDR1 as SGHTA and CDR2 as FQGNSA. After removal of 6 bases from V and 8 bases from J, the junction contained 12 bases not matched to a gene. CDR3 nucleotide sequence: TGTGCCAGCAGGGACAGGGACCACCCTGGGGATTCACCCCTCCACTTT. Translated: CASRDRDHPGDSPLHF.

The chain links TRBV4-1 to TRBJ1-3, with unresolved D. The CDR3 length is 15 residues. V lost 6 bases to trimming and J lost 1 base, with 13 bases between them. The V gene's germline CDR1 is MGHRA and CDR2 YSYEKL. This chain's CDR3 is CASRAPEASGNTIYF. The CDR3 nucleotides are TGCGCCAGCAGAGCGCCTGAAGCTTCTGGAAACACCATATATTTT.

V gene TRBV28 combines with J gene TRBJ1-1, with 7 bases matching TRBD1. CDR3 size: 14 residues. The germline V gene has CDR1 MDHEN and CDR2 SYDVKM. With 7 bases clipped from V and 4 bases from J, the junction kept 9 bases outside the gene matches. CDR3 DNA: TGTGCCAGCAAACTCACAGGGGTAAGCACTGAAGCTTTCTTT. Translated, it gives CASKLTGVSTEAFF.

This clone turned up a few times. The gene calls are TRBV28 and TRBJ1-2; a weak D match, TRBD1 (5 bases). Deletions cut 5 bases from V and 0 bases from J, with 13 bases between. CDR3 size: 15 residues. The germline V gene has CDR1 MDHEN and CDR2 SYDVKM. CDR3 residues: CASSKPGSANYGYTF. For the CDR3, the DNA is TGTGCCAGCAGTAAACCAGGGTCAGCTAACTATGGCTACACCTTC.

The chain is built from TRBV2 and TRBJ2-1, with D possibly TRBD1 on 7 matching bases. With 7 bases removed from V and 7 bases from J, the gap between germline ends came to 20 bases. The germline V gene encodes CDR1 SNHLY and CDR2 FYNNEI. The CDR3 length is 15 residues. The DNA of the CDR3 is TGTGCCAGCACAGGGGGGTGGGGTTTGGGGAATGAGCAGTTCTTC. Protein sequence: CASTGGWGLGNEQFF.

The CDR3 DNA reads as TGTGCCAGCAGTAGACCGACAGGGGTAATTAAGGAGCAGTTCTTC. Protein sequence: CASSRPTGVIKEQFF. V usage is TRBV28 and J usage is TRBJ2-1, with TRBD1 matching 8 bases. Germline lookup yields CDR1 MDHEN and CDR2 SYDVKM. Losses at the gene ends were 5 bases for V and 10 bases for J; bases not matched to a gene: 13. The CDR3 extends over 15 amino acids.

This clone was counted once. CDR3 amino acids: CASGKGATGELFF. DNA of the CDR3: TGTGCCAGCGGAAAAGGAGCTACCGGGGAGCTGTTTTTT. The rearrangement links TRBV28 to TRBJ2-2, with D uncertain. Germline V gene sequence: CDR1 MDHEN, CDR2 SYDVKM. Trimming cost V 8 bases and J 5 bases, with 12 bases left between them. CDR3 length equals 13 residues.

The gene calls are TRBV5-6 and TRBJ2-3, with 9 nucleotides matching TRBD1. This CDR3 is built from 16 residues. The junction had 6 bases not matched to a gene; V was cut back by 0 bases and J by 4 bases. The germline V gene encodes CDR1 SGHDT and CDR2 YYEEEE. CDR3 DNA: TGTGCCAGCAGCTTGGTTTACAGGGGGCCCGCAGATACGCAGTATTTT. Translated: CASSLVYRGPADTQYF.

The chain combines TRBV3-1 (or the pseudogene TRBV3-2) with TRBJ2-5, with TRBD2 matching 8 bases. Losses at the gene ends were 8 bases for V and 5 bases for J; bases not matched to a gene: 10. Germline CDR1 and CDR2: LGHDT and YNNKEL (reference sequence). This CDR3 has 14 amino acids. CDR3 protein: CASSQGQRGETQYF. The CDR3, as DNA: TGTGCCAGCTCCCAGGGCCAGCGGGGGGAGACCCAGTACTTC.

The V gene is TRBV5-1, the J gene TRBJ2-1, with TRBD2 matching over 8 bases. In germline, CDR1 is SGHRS, CDR2 YFSETQ. The CDR3 contains 16 residues. The V gene end was trimmed by 1 base and the J gene end by 5 bases; junction bases not matched to a gene: 8. CDR3 sequence: CASSLSQRGFHNEQFF. The CDR3 nucleotides are TGCGCCAGCAGCTTGTCCCAGCGGGGGTTTCACAATGAGCAGTTCTTC.

The sample holds one count of this clone. The chain employs TRBV5-1 and TRBJ2-5; 11 bases align to TRBD1. The germline V gene encodes CDR1 SGHRS and CDR2 YFSETQ. The J segment lost 5 bases and the V segment lost 7 bases, leaving 7 bases of the junction unmatched. This CDR3 region has 14 residues. The CDR3 DNA follows: TGCGCCAGCGGGACAGGGGGGATATGGGAGACCCAGTACTTC. Protein sequence: CASGTGGIWETQYF.

This rearrangement joins TRBV5-5 to TRBJ1-1; a weak D match, TRBD1 (5 bases). CDR3 size: 12 residues. V was trimmed by 4 bases and J by 1 base, leaving 5 bases between them. CDR1 is SGHKS, CDR2 YYEKEE, per germline (reference sequence). In DNA form, the CDR3 reads TGTGCCAGCAGCAGGGGGAACACTGAAGCTTTCTTT. Its translation: CASSRGNTEAFF.

The chain joins TRBV27 to TRBJ2-7; TRBD2 aligns across 8 bases. J lost 2 bases, V lost 3 bases, and 9 bases had no gene match. This CDR3 has 16 amino acids. Germline V CDR1 and CDR2: MNHEY, SMNVEV (reference sequence). CDR3 region: CASSFGQQRGTYEQYF. In nucleotides, the CDR3 is TGTGCCAGCAGTTTTGGTCAGCAGCGGGGGACCTACGAGCAGTACTTC.

J is TRBJ2-5 and V is TRBV24-1; 7 nucleotides agree with TRBD1. V shed 1 base, J shed 4 bases, and the junction held 5 bases outside the gene matches. The CDR3 contains 15 residues. Germline V gives CDR1 KGHDR, CDR2 SFDVKD. The CDR3 loop reads CATSDFQGEGETQYF. The CDR3 DNA reads TGTGCCACCAGTGATTTCCAGGGGGAAGGAGAGACCCAGTACTTC.

The rearrangement joins TRBV5-1 to TRBJ1-1; 8 bases match TRBD1. The CDR3 has 15 residues. Germline loops: CDR1 SGHRS, CDR2 YFSETQ. V was clipped by 0 bases and J by 1 base; unmatched bases: 2. DNA for the CDR3: TGCGCCAGCAGCTTGGCCGGGACAGGGAACACTGAAGCTTTCTTT. It is translated as CASSLAGTGNTEAFF.

This clone is a singleton in its sample. The chain uses TRBV2 and TRBJ2-3; 7 bases line up with TRBD2. Germline loops: CDR1 SNHLY, CDR2 FYNNEI. The CDR3 runs 14 residues. V gave up 9 bases and J gave up 1 base; unmatched junction bases: 7. The CDR3 DNA sequence: TGTGCCAGTTGGAGCGGGGTCGGCACAGATACGCAGTATTTT. This codes for CASWSGVGTDTQYF. The whole variable domain, filled in from reference TRBV2 and TRBJ2-3, reads EPEVTQTPSHQVTQMGQEVILRCVPISNHLYFYWYRQILGQKVEFLVSFYNNEISEKSEIFDDQFSVERPDGSNFTLKIRSTKLEDSAMYFCASWSGVGTDTQYFGPGTRLTVL.

The chain uses TRBV18 and TRBJ2-1, with a tentative D call TRBD1 (5 bases). This CDR3 has 15 residues. CDR1 is KGHSH and CDR2 is LQKENI in the germline V gene. Trimming pared 0 bases from V and 3 bases from J, leaving 9 bases between. The CDR3 protein is CASSPPGTGYNEQFF. For the CDR3, the DNA is TGTGCCAGCTCACCACCGGGAACAGGCTACAATGAGCAGTTCTTC.

This sequence joins TRBV6-5 and TRBJ1-5; the D gene is possibly TRBD1 (6 bases). CDR3 length: 13 amino acids. The V end lost 5 bases, the J end lost 4 bases, and 9 bases lay between the germline ends. Germline values: CDR1 MNHEY, CDR2 SVGAGI. CDR3 sequence: CASSTGRNQPQHF. The CDR3 DNA is TGTGCCAGCAGTACAGGGAGAAATCAGCCCCAGCATTTT.